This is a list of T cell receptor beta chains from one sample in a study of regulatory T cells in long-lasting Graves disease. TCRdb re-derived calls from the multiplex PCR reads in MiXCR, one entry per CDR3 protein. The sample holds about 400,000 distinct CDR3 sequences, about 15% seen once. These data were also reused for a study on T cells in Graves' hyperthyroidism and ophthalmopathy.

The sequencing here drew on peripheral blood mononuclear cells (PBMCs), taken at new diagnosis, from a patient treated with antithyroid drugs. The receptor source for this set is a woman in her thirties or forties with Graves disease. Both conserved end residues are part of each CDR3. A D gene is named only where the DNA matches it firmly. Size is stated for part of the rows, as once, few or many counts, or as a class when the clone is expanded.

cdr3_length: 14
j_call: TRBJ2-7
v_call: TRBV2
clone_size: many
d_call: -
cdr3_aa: CASNSPSRLYEQYF
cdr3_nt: TGTGCCAGCAATTCCCCGAGCAGGCTCTACGAGCAGTACTTC

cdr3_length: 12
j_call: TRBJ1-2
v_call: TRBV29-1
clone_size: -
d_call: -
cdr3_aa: CSVEENRVGYTF
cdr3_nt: TGCAGCGTTGAAGAAAACAGGGTTGGCTACACCTTC

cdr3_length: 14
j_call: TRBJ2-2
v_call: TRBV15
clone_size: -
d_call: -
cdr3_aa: CATSRAGGTGELFF
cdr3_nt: TGTGCCACCAGCAGAGCTGGGGGTACCGGGGAGCTGTTTTTT

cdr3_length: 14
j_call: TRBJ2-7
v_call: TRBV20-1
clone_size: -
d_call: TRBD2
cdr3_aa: CSAIPGRASGEQYF
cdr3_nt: TGCAGTGCTATCCCCGGGAGGGCCTCGGGCGAGCAGTACTTC

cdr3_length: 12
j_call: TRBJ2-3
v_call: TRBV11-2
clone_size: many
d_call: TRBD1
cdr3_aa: CASTQGADTQYF
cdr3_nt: TGTGCCAGTACACAGGGGGCAGATACGCAGTATTTT

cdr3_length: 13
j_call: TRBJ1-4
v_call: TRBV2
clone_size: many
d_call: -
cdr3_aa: CASSVDRNEKLFF
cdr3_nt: TGTGCCAGCAGTGTAGACAGAAATGAAAAACTGTTTTTT

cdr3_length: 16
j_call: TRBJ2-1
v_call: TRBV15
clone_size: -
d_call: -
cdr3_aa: CATSRDRESGRNEQFF
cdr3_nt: TGTGCCACCAGCAGAGATCGGGAGTCCGGCCGGAATGAGCAGTTCTTC

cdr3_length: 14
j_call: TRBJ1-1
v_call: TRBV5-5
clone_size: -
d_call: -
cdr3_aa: CASSPAPGGTEAFF
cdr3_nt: TGTGCCAGCAGCCCAGCCCCGGGGGGGACTGAAGCTTTCTTT

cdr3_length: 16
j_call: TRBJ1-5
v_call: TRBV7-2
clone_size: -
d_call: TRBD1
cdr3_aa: CASSTQPGGNNQPQHF
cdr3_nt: TGTGCCAGCAGCACCCAACCAGGGGGCAACAATCAGCCCCAGCATTTT

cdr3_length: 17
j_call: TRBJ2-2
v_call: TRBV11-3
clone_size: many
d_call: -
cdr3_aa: CASSTERLIQNTGELFF
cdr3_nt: TGTGCCAGCAGCACCGAGAGACTCATACAGAACACCGGGGAGCTGTTTTTT

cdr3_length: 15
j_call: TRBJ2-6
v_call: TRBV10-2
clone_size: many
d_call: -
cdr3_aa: CASREQGSGANVLTF
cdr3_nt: TGCGCCAGCAGAGAACAGGGCTCTGGGGCCAACGTCCTGACTTTC

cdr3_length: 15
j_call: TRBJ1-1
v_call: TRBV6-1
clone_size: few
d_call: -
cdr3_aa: CASTEGWVRGIEAFF
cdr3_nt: TGTGCCAGCACCGAGGGTTGGGTTAGAGGGATTGAAGCTTTCTTT

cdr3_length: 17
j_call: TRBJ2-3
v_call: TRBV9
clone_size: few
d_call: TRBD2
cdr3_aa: CASSVEDKRDGTDTQYF
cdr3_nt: TGTGCCAGCAGCGTAGAGGATAAGCGGGATGGGACAGATACGCAGTATTTT

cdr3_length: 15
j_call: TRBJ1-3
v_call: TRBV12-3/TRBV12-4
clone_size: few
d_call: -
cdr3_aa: CASRSSQGYGNTIYF
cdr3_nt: TGTGCCAGCAGATCATCCCAGGGGTACGGAAACACCATATATTTT

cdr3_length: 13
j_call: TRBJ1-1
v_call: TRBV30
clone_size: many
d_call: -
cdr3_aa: CAWGSRVDTEAFF
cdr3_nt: TGTGCCTGGGGGTCTAGAGTCGACACTGAAGCTTTCTTT

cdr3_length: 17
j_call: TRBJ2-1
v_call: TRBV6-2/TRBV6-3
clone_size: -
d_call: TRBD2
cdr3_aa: CATLSGSRGGGYNEQFF
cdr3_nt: TGTGCCACCCTTAGCGGGAGCCGTGGGGGGGGCTACAATGAGCAGTTCTTC

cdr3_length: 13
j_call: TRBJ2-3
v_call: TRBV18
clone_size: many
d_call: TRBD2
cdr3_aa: CASKREIADTQYF
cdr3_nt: TGTGCCAGCAAGCGGGAGATAGCAGATACGCAGTATTTT

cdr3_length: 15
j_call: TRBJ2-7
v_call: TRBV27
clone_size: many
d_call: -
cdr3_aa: CASSLTGGLTYEQYF
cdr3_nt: TGTGCCAGCAGTTTAACCGGGGGACTTACCTACGAGCAGTACTTC

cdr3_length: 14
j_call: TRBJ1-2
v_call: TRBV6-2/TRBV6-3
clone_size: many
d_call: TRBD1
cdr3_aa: CASLTGGADYGYTF
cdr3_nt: TGTGCCAGCTTGACAGGGGGAGCCGACTATGGCTACACCTTC

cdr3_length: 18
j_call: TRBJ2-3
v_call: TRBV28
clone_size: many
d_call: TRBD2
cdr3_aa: CASSRPPGLASPTDTQYF
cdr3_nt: TGTGCCAGCAGTCGACCGCCGGGACTAGCTTCTCCCACAGATACGCAGTATTTT

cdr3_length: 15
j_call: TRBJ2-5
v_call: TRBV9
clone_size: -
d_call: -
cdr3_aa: CASSPGGLGQETQYF
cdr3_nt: TGTGCCAGCAGCCCCGGGGGTCTGGGCCAAGAGACCCAGTACTTC

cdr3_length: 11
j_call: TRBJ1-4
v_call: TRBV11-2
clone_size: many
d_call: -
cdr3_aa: CASSASEKLFF
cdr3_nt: TGTGCCAGCAGCGCTTCTGAAAAACTGTTTTTT

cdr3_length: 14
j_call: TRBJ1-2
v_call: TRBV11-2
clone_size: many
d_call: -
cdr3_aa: CASSTLSGGFGYTF
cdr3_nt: TGTGCCAGCAGCACCCTATCGGGGGGTTTTGGCTACACCTTC

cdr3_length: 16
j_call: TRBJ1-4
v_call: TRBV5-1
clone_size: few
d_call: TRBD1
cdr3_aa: CASSWQGASTNEKLFF
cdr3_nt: TGCGCCAGCAGCTGGCAGGGGGCCTCAACTAATGAAAAACTGTTTTTT

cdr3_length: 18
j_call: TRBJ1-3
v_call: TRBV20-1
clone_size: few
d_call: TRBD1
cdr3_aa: CSARALAGTGGDGNTIYF
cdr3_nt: TGCAGTGCTAGAGCCCTAGCGGGGACAGGGGGTGATGGAAACACCATATATTTT

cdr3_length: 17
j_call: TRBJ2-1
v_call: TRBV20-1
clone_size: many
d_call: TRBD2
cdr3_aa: CSASRGGLAGALNEQFF
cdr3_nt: TGCAGTGCCAGTCGTGGGGGACTAGCGGGAGCATTGAATGAGCAGTTCTTC

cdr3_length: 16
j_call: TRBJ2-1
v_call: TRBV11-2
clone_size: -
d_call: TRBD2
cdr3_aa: CASSLEGLAGGDEQFF
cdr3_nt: TGTGCCAGCAGCTTAGAAGGGCTAGCGGGAGGCGATGAGCAGTTCTTC

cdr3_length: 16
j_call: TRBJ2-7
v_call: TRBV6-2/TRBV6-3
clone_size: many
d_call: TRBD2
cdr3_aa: CASSYRLAARSYEQYF
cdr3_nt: TGTGCCAGCAGTTATCGGCTAGCGGCTAGATCCTACGAGCAGTACTTC

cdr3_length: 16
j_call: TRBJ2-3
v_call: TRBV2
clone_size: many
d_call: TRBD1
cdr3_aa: CASRDRTGGYTDTQYF
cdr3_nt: TGTGCCAGCAGGGATAGGACAGGGGGCTACACAGATACGCAGTATTTT

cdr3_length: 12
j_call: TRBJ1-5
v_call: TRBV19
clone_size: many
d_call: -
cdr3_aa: CASSIEVQPQHF
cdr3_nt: TGTGCCAGTAGTATAGAGGTGCAGCCCCAGCATTTT

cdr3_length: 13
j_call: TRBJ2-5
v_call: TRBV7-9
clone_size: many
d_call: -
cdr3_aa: CASSLRPGETQYF
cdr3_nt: TGTGCCAGCAGCTTACGGCCAGGGGAGACCCAGTACTTC

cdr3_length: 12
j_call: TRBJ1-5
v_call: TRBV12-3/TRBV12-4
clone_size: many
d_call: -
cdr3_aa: CASSFYNQPQHF
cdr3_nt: TGTGCCAGCAGTTTTTATAATCAGCCCCAGCATTTT

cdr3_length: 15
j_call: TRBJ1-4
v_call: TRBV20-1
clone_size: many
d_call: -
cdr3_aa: CSARDWRESGEKLFF
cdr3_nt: TGCAGTGCTAGAGATTGGCGGGAGAGTGGTGAAAAACTGTTTTTT

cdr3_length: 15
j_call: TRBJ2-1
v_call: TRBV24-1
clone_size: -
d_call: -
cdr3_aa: CATSEGDSTYNEQFF
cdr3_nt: TGTGCCACCAGTGAGGGCGATTCGACCTACAATGAGCAGTTCTTC

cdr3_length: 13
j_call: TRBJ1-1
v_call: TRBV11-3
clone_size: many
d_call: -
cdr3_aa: CASREDSGTEAFF
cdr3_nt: TGTGCCAGCAGAGAGGACAGCGGGACTGAAGCTTTCTTT

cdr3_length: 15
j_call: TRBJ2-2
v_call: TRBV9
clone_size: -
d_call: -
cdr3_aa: CASSAAGQNTGELFF
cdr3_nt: TGTGCCAGCAGCGCGGCGGGACAAAACACCGGGGAGCTGTTTTTT

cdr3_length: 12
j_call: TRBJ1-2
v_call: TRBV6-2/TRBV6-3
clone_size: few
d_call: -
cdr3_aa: CASAYREDGYTF
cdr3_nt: TGTGCCAGCGCCTACAGGGAAGATGGCTACACCTTC